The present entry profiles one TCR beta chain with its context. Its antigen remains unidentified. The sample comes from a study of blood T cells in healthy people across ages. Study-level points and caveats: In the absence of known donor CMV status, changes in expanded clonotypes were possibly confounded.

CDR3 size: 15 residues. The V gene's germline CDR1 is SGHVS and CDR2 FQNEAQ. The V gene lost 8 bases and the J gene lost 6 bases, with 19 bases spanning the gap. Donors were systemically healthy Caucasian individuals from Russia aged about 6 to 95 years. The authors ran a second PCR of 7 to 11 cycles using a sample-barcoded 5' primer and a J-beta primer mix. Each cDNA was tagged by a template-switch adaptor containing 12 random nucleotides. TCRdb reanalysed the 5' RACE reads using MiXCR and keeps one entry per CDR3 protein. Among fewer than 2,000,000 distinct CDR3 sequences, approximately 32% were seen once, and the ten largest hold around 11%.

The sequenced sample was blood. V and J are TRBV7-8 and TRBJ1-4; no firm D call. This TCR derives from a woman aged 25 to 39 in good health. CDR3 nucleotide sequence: TGTGCCAGCGTGCGCCGCTTTGCGGAAGATGAAAAACTGTTTTTT. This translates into CASVRRFAEDEKLFF.